The clone carrying this TCR beta chain came up a few times. These data are taken from a study of identical twins. MiXCR, applied by TCRdb to the 5' RACE reads, yields one record per CDR3 protein. The data show fewer than 450,000 distinct CDR3 sequences, roughly 10% seen once. The CDR3 is made up of 13 amino acids. With 4 bases removed from V and 8 bases from J, the gap between germline ends came to 14 bases. Germline lookup yields CDR1 SQVTM and CDR2 ANQGSEA. Sequenced sample: naive T cells sorted from blood. The chain has TRBV29-1 and TRBJ1-4; a possible D gene is TRBD1 (6 bases). This receptor was taken from a woman in her forties or fifties in good health. The CDR3 sequence is CSVVGGNEEKLFF. The CDR3 nucleotides are TGCAGCGTTGTGGGGGGCAATGAAGAAAAACTGTTTTTT.